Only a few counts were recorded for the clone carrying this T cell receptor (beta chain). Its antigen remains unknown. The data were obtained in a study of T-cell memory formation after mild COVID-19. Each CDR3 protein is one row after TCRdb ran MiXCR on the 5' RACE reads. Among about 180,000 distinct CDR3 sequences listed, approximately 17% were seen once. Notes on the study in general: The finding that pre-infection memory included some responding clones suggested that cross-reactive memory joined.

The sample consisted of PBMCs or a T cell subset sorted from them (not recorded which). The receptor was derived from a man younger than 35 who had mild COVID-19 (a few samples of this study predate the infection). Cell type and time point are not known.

CDR3 DNA: TGTGCCAGCAGCCGCGACGACAGTTACGGGAACACTGAAGCTTTCTTT. This translates into CASSRDDSYGNTEAFF. V usage is TRBV4-2 and J usage is TRBJ1-1, with a possible D match to TRBD1 (5 bases). The germline CDR1 and CDR2 sequences are LGHNA and YNFKEQ. Trimming took off 4 bases at V and 1 base at J, with 16 bases between the two ends. This CDR3 has 16 amino acids.